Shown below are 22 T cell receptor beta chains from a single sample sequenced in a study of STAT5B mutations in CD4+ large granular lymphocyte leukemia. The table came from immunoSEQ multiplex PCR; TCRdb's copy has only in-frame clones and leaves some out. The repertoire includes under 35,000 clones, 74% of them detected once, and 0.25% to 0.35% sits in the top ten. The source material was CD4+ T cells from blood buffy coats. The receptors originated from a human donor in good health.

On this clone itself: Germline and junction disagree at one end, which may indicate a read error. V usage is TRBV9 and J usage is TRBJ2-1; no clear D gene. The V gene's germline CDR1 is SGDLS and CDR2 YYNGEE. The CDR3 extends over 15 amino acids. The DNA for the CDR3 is TGTGCCAGCAGCGTCGCGCCCTGGGCGTTTAATGGGCAGTTCTTC. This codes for CASSVAPWAFNGQFF.

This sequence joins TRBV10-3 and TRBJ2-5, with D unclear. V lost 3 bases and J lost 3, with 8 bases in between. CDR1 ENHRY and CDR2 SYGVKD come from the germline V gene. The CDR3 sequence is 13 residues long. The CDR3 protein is CAISDGSEETQYF. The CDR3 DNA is TGTGCCATCAGTGACGGGTCTGAAGAGACCCAGTACTTC.

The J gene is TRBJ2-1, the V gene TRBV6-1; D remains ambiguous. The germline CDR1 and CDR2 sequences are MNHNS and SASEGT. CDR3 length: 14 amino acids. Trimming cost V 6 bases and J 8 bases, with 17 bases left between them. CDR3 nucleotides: TGTGCCAGCAGGATGAGTTACTCGTTCGATGAGCAGTTCTTC. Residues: CASRMSYSFDEQFF.

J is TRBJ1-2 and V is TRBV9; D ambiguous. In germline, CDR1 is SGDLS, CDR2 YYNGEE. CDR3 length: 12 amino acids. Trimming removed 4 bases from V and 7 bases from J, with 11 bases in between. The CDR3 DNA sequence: TGTGCCAGCAGCCCCCGGCGCCTTGGCTACACCTTC. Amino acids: CASSPRRLGYTF.

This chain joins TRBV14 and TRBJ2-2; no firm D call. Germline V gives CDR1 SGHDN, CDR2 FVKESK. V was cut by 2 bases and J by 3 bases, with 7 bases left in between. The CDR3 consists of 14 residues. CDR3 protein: CASSQQLDTGELFF. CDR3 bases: TGTGCCAGCAGCCAACAATTAGACACCGGGGAGCTGTTTTTT.

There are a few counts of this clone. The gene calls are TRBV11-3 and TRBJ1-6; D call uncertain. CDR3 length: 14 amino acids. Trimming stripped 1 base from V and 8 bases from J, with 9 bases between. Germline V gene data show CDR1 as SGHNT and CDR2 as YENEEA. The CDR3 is CASSLGQVDSPLHF. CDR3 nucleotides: TGTGCCAGCAGCTTAGGTCAGGTGGATTCACCCCTCCACTTT.

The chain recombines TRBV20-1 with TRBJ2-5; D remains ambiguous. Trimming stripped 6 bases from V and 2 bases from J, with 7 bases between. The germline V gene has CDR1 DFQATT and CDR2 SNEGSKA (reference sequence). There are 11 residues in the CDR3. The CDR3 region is CSATLQETQYF. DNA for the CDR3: TGCAGTGCCACTTTACAAGAGACCCAGTACTTC.

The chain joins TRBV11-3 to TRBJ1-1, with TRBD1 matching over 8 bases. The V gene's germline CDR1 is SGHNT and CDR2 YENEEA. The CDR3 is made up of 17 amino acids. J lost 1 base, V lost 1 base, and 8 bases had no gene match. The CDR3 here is CASSLGKWGQENTEAFF. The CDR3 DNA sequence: TGTGCCAGCAGCTTAGGGAAGTGGGGACAGGAGAACACTGAAGCTTTCTTT.

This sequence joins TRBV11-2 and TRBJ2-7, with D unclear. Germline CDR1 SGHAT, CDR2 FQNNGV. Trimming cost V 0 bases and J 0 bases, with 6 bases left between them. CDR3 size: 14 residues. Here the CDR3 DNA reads TGTGCCAGCAGCTTAGAGCCCACCTCCTACGAGCAGTACTTC. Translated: CASSLEPTSYEQYF.

This CDR3 reads CASSLGRAGGYGYTF. CDR3 nucleotides: TGTGCCAGCAGCTTGGGCAGGGCGGGCGGCTATGGCTACACCTTC. The rearrangement links TRBV5-6 to TRBJ1-2, with D maybe TRBD1 (5 bases). V dropped 0 bases and J dropped 4 bases, with 13 bases sitting between them. The V gene's germline CDR1 is SGHDT and CDR2 YYEEEE. The CDR3 runs to 15 residues. Supplemented by reference TRBV5-6 and TRBJ1-2, the full variable domain reads DAGVTQSPTHLIKTRGQQVTLRCSPKSGHDTVSWYQQALGQGPQFIFQYYEEEERQRGNFPDRFSGHQFPNYSSELNVNALLLGDSALYLCASSLGRAGGYGYTFGSGTRLTVV.

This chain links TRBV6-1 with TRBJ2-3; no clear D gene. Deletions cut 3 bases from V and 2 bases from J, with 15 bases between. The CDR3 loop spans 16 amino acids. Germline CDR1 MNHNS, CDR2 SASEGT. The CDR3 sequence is CASSDGSTILTDTQYF. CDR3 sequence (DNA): TGTGCCAGCAGTGATGGGTCCACGATCCTCACAGATACGCAGTATTTT.

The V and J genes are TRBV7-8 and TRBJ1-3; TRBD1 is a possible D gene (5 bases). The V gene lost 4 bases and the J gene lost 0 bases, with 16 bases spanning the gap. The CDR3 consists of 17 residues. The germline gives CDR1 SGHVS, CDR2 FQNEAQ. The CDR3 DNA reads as TGTGCCAGCAGCTCTCCTTTGTCGGGGGACTCTGGAAACACCATATATTTT. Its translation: CASSSPLSGDSGNTIYF.

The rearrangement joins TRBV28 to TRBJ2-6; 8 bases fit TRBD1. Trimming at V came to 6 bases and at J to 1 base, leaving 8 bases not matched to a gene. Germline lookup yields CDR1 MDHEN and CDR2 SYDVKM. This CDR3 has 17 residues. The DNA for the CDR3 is TGTGCCAGCAGCCGCGGACAGGGATTGTCTGGGGCCAACGTCCTGACTTTC. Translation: CASSRGQGLSGANVLTF.

The CDR3 region is CASSQDQYREKTNYGYTF. In nucleotides, the CDR3 is TGTGCCAGCAGCCAAGATCAGTACAGGGAGAAGACTAACTATGGCTACACCTTC. V usage is TRBV14 and J usage is TRBJ1-2, with D perhaps TRBD1 (6 bases). There are 18 residues in the CDR3. Trimming shortened V by 0 bases and J by 0 bases, and 17 bases separated the two germline ends. In germline, CDR1 is SGHDN, CDR2 FVKESK.

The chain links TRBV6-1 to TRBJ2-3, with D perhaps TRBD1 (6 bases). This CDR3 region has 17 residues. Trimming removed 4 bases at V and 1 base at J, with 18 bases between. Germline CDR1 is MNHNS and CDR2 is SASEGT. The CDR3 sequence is CASSALKTGARTDTQYF. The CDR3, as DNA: TGTGCCAGCAGTGCCCTAAAGACAGGCGCCCGCACAGATACGCAGTATTTT.

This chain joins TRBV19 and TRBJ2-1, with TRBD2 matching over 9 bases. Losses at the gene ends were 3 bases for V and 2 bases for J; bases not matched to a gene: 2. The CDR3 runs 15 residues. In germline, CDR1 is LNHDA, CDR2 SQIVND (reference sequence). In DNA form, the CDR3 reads TGTGCCAGTAGTATGCTAGCGGGGACCTACAATGAGCAGTTCTTC. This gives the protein CASSMLAGTYNEQFF.

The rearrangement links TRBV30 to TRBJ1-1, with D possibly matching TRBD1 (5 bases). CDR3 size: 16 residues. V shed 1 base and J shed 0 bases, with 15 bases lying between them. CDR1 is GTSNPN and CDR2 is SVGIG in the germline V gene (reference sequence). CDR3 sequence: CAWSDDRNFMNTEAFF. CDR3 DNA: TGTGCCTGGAGTGACGACAGAAACTTCATGAACACTGAAGCTTTCTTT.

CDR3 region: CASSPAGPLYNEQFF. CDR3 bases: TGTGCCAGCAGCCCTGCGGGCCCGCTGTACAATGAGCAGTTCTTC. This rearrangement joins TRBV7-9 to TRBJ2-1; D possibly corresponds to TRBD2 (5 bases). CDR3 length: 15 residues. Germline lookup yields CDR1 SEHNR and CDR2 FQNEAQ (reference sequence). The V end lost 5 bases, the J end lost 4 bases, and 15 bases lay between the germline ends.

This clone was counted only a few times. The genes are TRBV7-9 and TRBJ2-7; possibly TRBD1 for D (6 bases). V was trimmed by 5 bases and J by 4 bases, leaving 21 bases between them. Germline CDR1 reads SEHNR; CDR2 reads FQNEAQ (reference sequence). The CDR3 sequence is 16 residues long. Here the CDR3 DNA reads TGTGCCAGCAGCCCCGGAGAAGCGGACAGAGGATACGAGCAGTACTTC. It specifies CASSPGEADRGYEQYF.

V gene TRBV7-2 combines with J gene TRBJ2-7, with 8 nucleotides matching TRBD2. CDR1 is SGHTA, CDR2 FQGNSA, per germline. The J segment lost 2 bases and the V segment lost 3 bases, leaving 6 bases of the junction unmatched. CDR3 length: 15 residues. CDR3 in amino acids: CASSFSTSGAYEQYF. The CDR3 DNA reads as TGTGCCAGCAGCTTCTCAACTAGCGGCGCCTACGAGCAGTACTTC.

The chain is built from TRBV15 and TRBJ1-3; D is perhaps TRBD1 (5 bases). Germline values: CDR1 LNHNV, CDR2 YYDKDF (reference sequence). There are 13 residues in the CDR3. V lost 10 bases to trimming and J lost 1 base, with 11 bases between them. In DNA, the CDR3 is TGTGCCAACCGGACACCTTCTGGAAACACCATATATTTT. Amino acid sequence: CANRTPSGNTIYF.

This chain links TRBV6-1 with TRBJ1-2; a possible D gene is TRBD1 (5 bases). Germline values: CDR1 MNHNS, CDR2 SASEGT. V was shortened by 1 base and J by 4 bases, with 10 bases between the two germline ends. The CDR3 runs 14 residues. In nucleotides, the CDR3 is TGTGCCAGCAGTGAAGTCGGGGGAGGCTATGGCTACACCTTC. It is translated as CASSEVGGGYGYTF.